These T cell receptor beta chains were read from a single sample in a study of identifying expanded T cells in peripheral blood. Profiled with immunoSEQ multiplex PCR; TCRdb holds only in-frame clones, not every one. Among about 110,000 clones listed, around 89% were seen once. Sequencing was done on a sample of blood. These receptors were obtained from a person aged 18 to 75 in good health. Each CDR3 is given with its conserved first and last residue. Each record gives: D gene, J gene, clone size, V gene, CDR3 DNA, CDR3 protein. D genes are given only for firm matches. Rows give clone size only sometimes, using once, few, many, or a class for an expanded clone.

D: TRBD1; J: TRBJ2-5; size: NA; V: TRBV9; DNA: TGTGCCAGCAGCGTAGGGGGACAGACTATCCAAGAGACCCAGTACTTC; CDR3: CASSVGGQTIQETQYF
D: NA; J: TRBJ2-3; size: NA; V: TRBV15; DNA: TGTGCCACCAGCAATGCGGCAGGCCCTAGCACAGATACGCAGTATTTT; CDR3: CATSNAAGPSTDTQYF
D: NA; J: TRBJ2-4; size: NA; V: TRBV6-6; DNA: TGTGCCAGCACCCTCGGCGGCATGTTAGCCAAAAACATTCAGTACTTC; CDR3: CASTLGGMLAKNIQYF
D: NA; J: TRBJ2-3; size: NA; V: TRBV9; DNA: TGTGCCAGCAGCGCTCGACAGGTTCTGGGCAACACAGATACGCAGTATTTT; CDR3: CASSARQVLGNTDTQYF
D: NA; J: TRBJ2-7; size: NA; V: TRBV7-2; DNA: TGTGCCAGCAGCCCGTGGAATCAAGGGCGCGAGCAGTACTTC; CDR3: CASSPWNQGREQYF
D: NA; J: TRBJ2-2; size: NA; V: TRBV5-6; DNA: TGTGCCAGCAGCTCCCTAGGCCGGAACACCGGGGAGCTGTTTTTT; CDR3: CASSSLGRNTGELFF
D: NA; J: TRBJ2-5; size: NA; V: TRBV2; DNA: TGTGCCAGCAGCAGGGGGACTACGACTCAAGAGACCCAGTACTTC; CDR3: CASSRGTTTQETQYF
D: NA; J: TRBJ1-2; size: NA; V: TRBV18; DNA: TGTGCCAGCTCATCGGACAGTAGGGGTGGCTACACCTTC; CDR3: CASSSDSRGGYTF
D: TRBD2; J: TRBJ2-2; size: NA; V: TRBV29-1; DNA: TGCAGCGGTCATGAGGCGGGGGGGTCCACCGGGGAGCTGTTTTTT; CDR3: CSGHEAGGSTGELFF
D: NA; J: TRBJ1-2; size: NA; V: TRBV11-2; DNA: TGTGCCAGCAGCTCCTCACGGTTCTATGGCTACACCTTC; CDR3: CASSSSRFYGYTF
D: NA; J: TRBJ2-1; size: NA; V: TRBV5-6; DNA: TGTGCCAGCAGTATGGGACCGTATGAGCAGTTCTTC; CDR3: CASSMGPYEQFF
D: TRBD1; J: TRBJ1-1; size: NA; V: TRBV7-8; DNA: TGTGCCAGCAGCTTAGAGAGAAGGACAGGGTCGGAAACTTTCTTT; CDR3: CASSLERRTGSETFF
D: NA; J: TRBJ1-2; size: NA; V: TRBV6-5; DNA: TGTGCCAGCAGTCCTCCCAACTATGGCTACACCTTC; CDR3: CASSPPNYGYTF
D: TRBD1; J: TRBJ2-3; size: NA; V: TRBV19; DNA: TGTGCCACCGAGGGACAGGGGAATAAAGATACGCAGTATTTT; CDR3: CATEGQGNKDTQYF
D: TRBD2; J: TRBJ2-4; size: many; V: TRBV4-1; DNA: TGCGCCAGCAGCCAAGTTGGACTAGCGGGGGACAAAAGGGGCAAAAACATTCAGTACTTC; CDR3: CASSQVGLAGDKRGKNIQYF
D: TRBD1; J: TRBJ2-7; size: NA; V: TRBV6-5; DNA: TGTGCCAGCAGACGGGACAGGGCTCCCTCCTACGAGCAGTACTTC; CDR3: CASRRDRAPSYEQYF
D: NA; J: TRBJ2-5; size: NA; V: TRBV18; DNA: TGTGCCAGCTCACCGGGAAGGGAAGAGACCCAGTACTTC; CDR3: CASSPGREETQYF
D: NA; J: TRBJ2-7; size: NA; V: TRBV5-6; DNA: TGTGCCAGCAGCCAATCAGGGAACTCCTACGAGCAGTACTTC; CDR3: CASSQSGNSYEQYF
D: NA; J: TRBJ1-6; size: NA; V: TRBV19; DNA: TGTGCCAGTAGGCAGGGGACTAATAATTCACCCCTCCACTTT; CDR3: CASRQGTNNSPLHF
D: TRBD1; J: TRBJ1-1; size: once; V: TRBV28; DNA: TGTGCTGCCGACAGGGGACTTAACACTGAAGCTTTCTTT; CDR3: CAADRGLNTEAFF
D: TRBD2; J: TRBJ2-1; size: NA; V: TRBV7-6; DNA: TGTGCCAGCAGCTCGGGGGGACTAGCGTGGGTTGAGCAGTTCTTC; CDR3: CASSSGGLAWVEQFF
D: TRBD1; J: TRBJ1-2; size: NA; V: TRBV29-1; DNA: TGCAGCGTCGGACGGGACAGGGCACTCCTCGGGGGCTACACCTTC; CDR3: CSVGRDRALLGGYTF
D: NA; J: TRBJ2-6; size: few; V: TRBV4-3; DNA: TGCGCCAGCAGCCAAGAAGGGAGCTCTGGGGCCAACGTCCTGACTTTC; CDR3: CASSQEGSSGANVLTF
D: NA; J: TRBJ2-3; size: NA; V: TRBV18; DNA: TGTGCCAGCTCACTTACTCCGGCCGGACAACCATCAACAGATACGCAGTATTTT; CDR3: CASSLTPAGQPSTDTQYF
D: NA; J: TRBJ2-3; size: once; V: TRBV7-7; DNA: TGTGCCAGCAGCCCCGACTCAGATACGCAGTATTTT; CDR3: CASSPDSDTQYF
D: NA; J: TRBJ1-4; size: few; V: TRBV4-3; DNA: TGCGCCAGCAGCAAATCTGCTGGTGCAGGGACGTATGAAAAACTGTTTTTT; CDR3: CASSKSAGAGTYEKLFF
D: NA; J: TRBJ2-5; size: NA; V: TRBV27; DNA: TGTGCCAGCAGTTTTCGAGTGCTGGAGACCCAGTACTTC; CDR3: CASSFRVLETQYF
D: NA; J: TRBJ1-2; size: NA; V: TRBV6-5; DNA: TGTGCCAGCAGTGACCCAGAAACGGGCTACACCTTC; CDR3: CASSDPETGYTF
D: TRBD2; J: TRBJ2-2; size: NA; V: TRBV6-1; DNA: TGTGCCAGCAGTCCCCCGGGGGGGAACACCGGGGAGCTGTTTTTT; CDR3: CASSPPGGNTGELFF
D: NA; J: TRBJ2-5; size: NA; V: TRBV7-2; DNA: TGTGCCAGCAGCCCCCGCCGGGGCCAAGAGACCCAGTACTTC; CDR3: CASSPRRGQETQYF
D: NA; J: TRBJ2-5; size: NA; V: TRBV5-1; DNA: TGCGCCAGCAGCCTGACTCAAGAGACCCAGTACTTC; CDR3: CASSLTQETQYF
D: TRBD1; J: TRBJ1-3; size: NA; V: TRBV7-6; DNA: TGTGCCAGCAGTCCTCAGACAGGGGCTGGAAACACCATATATTTT; CDR3: CASSPQTGAGNTIYF
D: NA; J: TRBJ1-1; size: NA; V: TRBV6-5; DNA: TGTGCCAGCCTAGGAACCGGCAAGAACACTGAAGCTTTCTTT; CDR3: CASLGTGKNTEAFF
D: TRBD1; J: TRBJ2-7; size: NA; V: TRBV5-6; DNA: TGTGCCAGCAGCTTTCCTTGGACAGGGGGCGCGAATTACGAGCAGTACTTC; CDR3: CASSFPWTGGANYEQYF
D: NA; J: TRBJ2-3; size: NA; V: TRBV6-1; DNA: TGTGCCAGCAACAGGGAGATCACAGATACGCAGTATTTT; CDR3: CASNREITDTQYF
D: NA; J: TRBJ2-1; size: once; V: TRBV28; DNA: TGTGCCAGTGGTACAGGGTCCATGGGTAATGAGCAGTTCTTC; CDR3: CASGTGSMGNEQFF
D: NA; J: TRBJ2-7; size: NA; V: TRBV7-9; DNA: TGTGCCAGCAGCCCTTCTTACGAGCAGTACTTC; CDR3: CASSPSYEQYF
D: NA; J: TRBJ1-2; size: NA; V: TRBV2; DNA: TGTGCCAGCAGCCCCAAACCTGGACCGGGCTATGGCTACACCTTC; CDR3: CASSPKPGPGYGYTF
D: TRBD1; J: TRBJ2-1; size: NA; V: TRBV4-3; DNA: TGCGCCAGCAGCCGGGACCGGGACAGAAAGTACAGGAGCTCCTACAATGAGCAGTTCTTC; CDR3: CASSRDRDRKYRSSYNEQFF
D: NA; J: TRBJ1-2; size: NA; V: TRBV4-3; DNA: TGCGCCAGCAGCCAAGATTTCGGAGGGTATGGCTACACCTTC; CDR3: CASSQDFGGYGYTF
D: NA; J: TRBJ1-3; size: NA; V: TRBV21-1; DNA: TGTGCCAGCTGGACGCCGGCAGGGATTAGTGGCACCATATATTTT; CDR3: CASWTPAGISGTIYF
D: NA; J: TRBJ1-1; size: NA; V: TRBV30; DNA: TGTGCCTTCAGCCGACAGGAGAACACTGAAGCTTTCTTT; CDR3: CAFSRQENTEAFF
D: NA; J: TRBJ1-2; size: NA; V: TRBV7-8; DNA: TGTGCCAGCAGCCAGTCGCAGCGGACGGGTCGGACCTTC; CDR3: CASSQSQRTGRTF
D: TRBD1; J: TRBJ1-5; size: NA; V: TRBV6-6; DNA: TGTGCCAGCCGACAGGGGGCTTATAGCAATCAGCCCCAGCATTTT; CDR3: CASRQGAYSNQPQHF
D: TRBD1; J: TRBJ1-6; size: NA; V: TRBV6-6; DNA: TGTGCCAGCAGCCAAGGGACAGGGCCGGGTTCACCCCTCCACTTT; CDR3: CASSQGTGPGSPLHF
D: NA; J: TRBJ2-5; size: NA; V: TRBV6-4; DNA: TGTGCCAGCAGTGACAGTTGGGGGGTACCGAGGGAGACCCAGTACTTC; CDR3: CASSDSWGVPRETQYF
D: NA; J: TRBJ2-7; size: NA; V: TRBV5-1; DNA: TGCGCCAGCAGTCCTGCCGAATACGAGCAGTACTTC; CDR3: CASSPAEYEQYF
D: TRBD2; J: TRBJ2-1; size: NA; V: TRBV7-8; DNA: TGTGCCAGCAGCTTCTACATAGGGACTAGCGGGCCCTCCTACAATGAGCAGTTCTTC; CDR3: CASSFYIGTSGPSYNEQFF
D: NA; J: TRBJ2-4; size: once; V: TRBV6-5; DNA: TGTGCCAGTTCTAAAGCGGGAGCCAAAAACATTCAGTACTTC; CDR3: CASSKAGAKNIQYF
D: NA; J: TRBJ1-3; size: NA; V: TRBV6-1; DNA: TGTGCCAGCAGTGAAGACAGGGTTAGGGACACCATATATTTT; CDR3: CASSEDRVRDTIYF
D: TRBD2; J: TRBJ2-7; size: NA; V: TRBV4-2; DNA: TGTGCCAGCAGCCTAAGCGGGGGGCATTACGAGCAGTACTTC; CDR3: CASSLSGGHYEQYF
D: NA; J: TRBJ1-2; size: NA; V: TRBV6-6; DNA: TGTGCCAGCAGTTACTCATCGGGGGGAGTATATGGCTACACCTTC; CDR3: CASSYSSGGVYGYTF
D: NA; J: TRBJ2-7; size: NA; V: TRBV19; DNA: TGTGCCAGTAGTAAAGTTGCCGATTACTACGAGCAGTACTTC; CDR3: CASSKVADYYEQYF
D: NA; J: TRBJ1-5; size: few; V: TRBV11-2; DNA: TGTGCCAGCAGCATCTCCGGGACGGGTAGCAATCAGCCCCAGCATTTT; CDR3: CASSISGTGSNQPQHF
D: NA; J: TRBJ1-2; size: NA; V: TRBV19; DNA: TGTGCCAGTAGTATCGGGACAAGAGGCTACACCTTC; CDR3: CASSIGTRGYTF